A single sample gave rise to the 29 T cell receptor beta chains below, sequenced in a study of control samples from healthy donors and cancer patients. Libraries were prepared by immunoSEQ multiplex PCR; TCRdb keeps only in-frame clonotypes and omits some of them. The data hold fewer than 95,000 clones, with 85% to 90% observed a single time. Sequenced material: blood. The receptors were gathered from a woman aged 40 to 55 in good health.

The rearrangement links TRBV5-5 to TRBJ1-1; D ambiguous. Looked up from germline, CDR1 is SGHKS and CDR2 is YYEKEE (reference sequence). V was cut by 0 bases and J by 1 base, with 7 bases left in between. This CDR3 spans 14 amino acids. The DNA for the CDR3 is TGTGCCAGCAGCTTGGATCCGGAGAACACTGAAGCTTTCTTT. Translating it yields CASSLDPENTEAFF. Full variable domain (remainder filled in from reference TRBV5-5 and TRBJ1-1): DAGVTQSPTHLIKTRGQQVTLRCSPISGHKSVSWYQQVLGQGPQFIFQYYEKEERGRGNFPDRFSARQFPNYSSELNVNALLLGDSALYLCASSLDPENTEAFFGQGTRLTVV.

Here the CDR3 reads CASSQTFWGDYGYTF. In DNA form, the CDR3 reads TGCGCCAGCAGCCAAACCTTCTGGGGGGACTATGGCTACACCTTC. The rearrangement uses TRBV4-3 and TRBJ1-2, with D tentatively TRBD1 (5 bases). The CDR3 covers 15 residues. The germline CDR1 and CDR2 sequences are LGHNA and YSLEER. Trimming removed 2 bases at V and 3 bases at J, with 13 bases between.

This clone was recorded only once. The chain employs TRBV30 and TRBJ1-5; no firm D call. The CDR3 is 14 amino acids. Germline CDR1 reads GTSNPN; CDR2 reads SVGIG (reference sequence). V lost 3 bases and J lost 6, with 15 bases in between. The CDR3 reads CAWSGQAHTQPQHF. In nucleotides, the CDR3 is TGTGCCTGGAGCGGGCAAGCCCATACTCAGCCCCAGCATTTT.

The chain couples TRBV29-1 to TRBJ1-1, with a weak D call TRBD1 (5 bases). Germline-derived CDR1 and CDR2 are SQVTM and ANQGSEA. The V end was cut by 1 base, the J end by 6 bases, with 12 bases between. CDR3 length: 13 amino acids. CDR3 DNA sequence: TGCAGCGTTGAAGCAGGCTGGGACTCTGAAGCTTTCTTT. It translates to CSVEAGWDSEAFF.

The rearrangement joins TRBV19 to TRBJ1-1, with a tentative D call TRBD1 (5 bases). This CDR3 comprises 15 residues. Trimming took 5 bases from V and 4 from J, leaving 17 bases between them. The germline CDR1 and CDR2 sequences are LNHDA and SQIVND (reference sequence). In nucleotides, the CDR3 is TGTGCCAGTAGTTTCGGGGCAGGGCTAATCACTGAAGCTTTCTTT. This translates into CASSFGAGLITEAFF.

This chain connects TRBV4-1 to TRBJ2-3; no reliable D call. Per the germline V gene, CDR1 is MGHRA and CDR2 is YSYEKL. This CDR3 comprises 16 residues. V dropped 1 base and J dropped 2 bases, with 13 bases sitting between them. The CDR3 is CASSQVDMGFTDTQYF. The CDR3, as DNA: TGCGCCAGCAGCCAAGTTGATATGGGATTCACAGATACGCAGTATTTT.

V and J are TRBV4-3 and TRBJ2-3; D may be TRBD1 or TRBD2 (5 bases each). There are 17 residues in the CDR3. Germline loops: CDR1 LGHNA, CDR2 YSLEER. Trimming removed 0 bases at V and 6 bases at J, with 19 bases between. CDR3 sequence (DNA): TGCGCCAGCAGCCAAGAACCGGGACCGGGATCCGGGGATACGCAGTATTTT. Protein: CASSQEPGPGSGDTQYF.

V usage is TRBV6-5 and J usage is TRBJ1-2, with unresolved D. Germline values: CDR1 MNHEY, CDR2 SVGAGI. This CDR3 comprises 10 residues. V was cut by 6 bases and J by 7 bases, with 6 bases left in between. CDR3 sequence (DNA): TGTGCCAGCAGGGAGCCTGGCTACACCTTC. This encodes CASREPGYTF.

The chain links TRBV4-2 to TRBJ2-3, with D perhaps TRBD2 (7 bases). Per the germline V gene, CDR1 is LGHNA and CDR2 is YNFKEQ. The V end was cut by 1 base, the J end by 1 base, with 21 bases between. This CDR3 is 19 amino acids long. CDR3 nucleotides: TGTGCCAGCAGCCAAGTTATCGAGGGGGGGACGATGGGCACAGATACGCAGTATTTT. This sequence encodes CASSQVIEGGTMGTDTQYF.

The V gene is TRBV12-3 or TRBV12-4, the J gene TRBJ2-7; no firm D call. V lost 5 bases and J lost 2, with 7 bases in between. CDR3 length: 12 amino acids. The CDR3 coding sequence is TGTGCCAGCAGTAACGTGGCCTACGAGCAGTACTTC. This sequence encodes CASSNVAYEQYF.

The chain has TRBV7-2 and TRBJ1-2, with 9 bases matching TRBD1. Germline V gene sequence: CDR1 SGHTA, CDR2 FQGNSA. The CDR3 sequence is 15 residues long. V shed 5 bases and J 1 base; nucleotides not matched to a gene: 5. In DNA, the CDR3 is TGTGCCAGCAGCCGGAACAGGGGGCATAACTATGGCTACACCTTC. Amino acids: CASSRNRGHNYGYTF.

The chain carries TRBV29-1 and TRBJ1-2; 8 bases agree with TRBD1. This CDR3 region has 14 residues. Germline lookup yields CDR1 SQVTM and CDR2 ANQGSEA. V lost 0 bases to trimming and J lost 5 bases; unmatched junction nucleotides: 5. The CDR3 DNA follows: TGCAGCGTTGAAGACATGGGACAGGAGTATGGCTACACCTTC. Its protein product is CSVEDMGQEYGYTF.

The rearrangement joins TRBV21-1 to TRBJ1-4; the table gives TRBD1 as D, unverified against the DNA. TRBV21-1 corresponds to a pseudogene. The CDR3 is 17 amino acids. The CDR3: CASSKKGAGETNEKLFF. For the CDR3, the DNA is TGTGCCAGCAGCAAAAAGGGGGCAGGGGAGACTAATGAAAAACTGTTTTTT.

This sequence joins TRBV9 and TRBJ1-4, with 7 bases identical to TRBD1. CDR1 and CDR2 (germline): SGDLS, YYNGEE. This CDR3 contains 17 residues. The V segment lost 0 bases and the J segment 1 base; nucleotides outside the gene matches: 6. CDR3: CASSVDAGGKTNEKLFF. CDR3 sequence (DNA): TGTGCCAGCAGCGTAGATGCAGGGGGAAAAACTAATGAAAAACTGTTTTTT.

The V and J genes are TRBV3-1 (or the pseudogene TRBV3-2) and TRBJ1-4; D gene uncertain. V was clipped by 1 base and J by 6 bases, with 9 bases between them. Germline CDR1 and CDR2: LGHDT and YNNKEL (reference sequence). The CDR3 sequence is 14 residues long. DNA for the CDR3: TGTGCCAGCAGCCAAGCCGGGAGTGATGAAAAACTGTTTTTT. The encoded protein is CASSQAGSDEKLFF.

The gene calls are TRBV13 and TRBJ1-2; the D is unclear. Germline loops: CDR1 PRHDT, CDR2 FYEKMQ (reference sequence). The length of the CDR3 is 12 residues. Trimming took off 5 bases at V and 5 bases at J, with 9 bases between the two ends. CDR3 loop: CASSQLPYGYTF. The CDR3 nucleotides read TGTGCCAGCAGCCAACTCCCTTATGGCTACACCTTC.

The V and J genes are TRBV15 and TRBJ2-7; TRBD2 matches 8 bases. With 6 bases clipped from V and 3 bases from J, the junction kept 4 bases outside the gene matches. This CDR3 comprises 13 residues. Germline V gene data show CDR1 as LNHNV and CDR2 as YYDKDF (reference sequence). CDR3 nucleotides: TGTGCCACCAGTAGCGGGGCCCTCTACGAGCAGTACTTC. Amino acid sequence: CATSSGALYEQYF.

The CDR3 spells CASSYSRLREGYTF. Written as DNA, the CDR3 is TGTGCCAGCAGTTACTCGAGGCTGAGGGAAGGCTACACCTTC. V and J are TRBV6-5 and TRBJ1-2, with D unclear. V was clipped by 0 bases and J by 8 bases, with 13 bases between them. CDR3 length equals 14 residues. Looked up from germline, CDR1 is MNHEY and CDR2 is SVGAGI.

This clone was detected only a few times. The chain is built from TRBV20-1 and TRBJ2-7; 7 nucleotides agree with TRBD2. Germline lookup yields CDR1 DFQATT and CDR2 SNEGSKA (reference sequence). This CDR3 is built from 11 residues. The CDR3 DNA sequence: TGCAGACCTAAGGCGGGGGACGAGCAGTACTTC. Residues: CRPKAGDEQYF.

The chain uses TRBV18 and TRBJ1-2, with D hard to call. CDR3 length: 14 residues. V shed 4 bases and J shed 1 base, with 10 bases lying between them. Germline CDR1 KGHSH, CDR2 LQKENI. DNA for the CDR3: TGTGCCAGCTCACAAGAAACAGTTAACTATGGCTACACCTTC. It codes for CASSQETVNYGYTF.

This chain uses TRBV9 with TRBJ1-6; 7 bases map to TRBD1. Per the germline V gene, CDR1 is SGDLS and CDR2 is YYNGEE. This CDR3 is 14 amino acids long. Trimming at V came to 2 bases and at J to 6 bases, leaving 2 bases not matched to a gene. CDR3: CASSVRDSNSPLHF. In DNA form, the CDR3 reads TGTGCCAGCAGCGTCCGGGACAGTAATTCACCCCTCCACTTT.

The table lists this clone with a few counts. The chain carries TRBV24-1 and TRBJ1-2, with unresolved D. The CDR3 sequence is 14 residues long. Germline CDR1 reads KGHDR; CDR2 reads SFDVKD. The germline V and J ends were trimmed by 4 bases and 4 bases, with 12 bases remaining between them. CDR3 nucleotides: TGTGCCACCAGTGAGGAGGGAATGGGCTATGGCTACACCTTC. It codes for CATSEEGMGYGYTF.

V is TRBV7-9 and J is TRBJ2-7; TRBD1 agrees at 8 bases. Trimming at V came to 5 bases and at J to 6 bases, leaving 12 bases not matched to a gene. The germline V gene encodes CDR1 SEHNR and CDR2 FQNEAQ (reference sequence). CDR3 length: 15 residues. The CDR3 here is CASSQRTGWALEQYF. Here the CDR3 DNA reads TGTGCCAGCAGCCAGAGGACAGGGTGGGCTCTCGAGCAGTACTTC.

This chain joins TRBV5-6 and TRBJ1-1, with D maybe TRBD1 (5 bases). V lost 4 bases and J lost 4, with 20 bases in between. This CDR3 region has 16 residues. The germline CDR1 and CDR2 sequences are SGHDT and YYEEEE. CDR3 region: CASSDPGRSSGTEAFF. In DNA form, the CDR3 reads TGTGCCAGCAGCGATCCGGGACGGAGCTCGGGCACTGAAGCTTTCTTT.

This clone was counted only a few times. The chain is built from TRBV3-1 (or the pseudogene TRBV3-2) and TRBJ1-1; D may be TRBD1 (6 bases). The CDR3 totals 13 residues. Looked up from germline, CDR1 is LGHDT and CDR2 is YNNKEL (reference sequence). The V end was cut by 7 bases, the J end by 0 bases, with 9 bases between. The CDR3 here is CASNRGLNTEAFF. The DNA for the CDR3 is TGTGCCAGCAACCGGGGGCTGAACACTGAAGCTTTCTTT.

J is TRBJ1-4 and V is TRBV2, with TRBD1 matching over 7 bases. Germline assignment: CDR1 SNHLY and CDR2 FYNNEI. V trimming: 3 bases; J trimming: 4 bases; junction bases outside the gene matches: 5. This CDR3 comprises 15 residues. CDR3 sequence reads: CASSEDRQGNEKLFF. CDR3 coding DNA: TGTGCCAGCAGTGAGGATAGACAGGGTAATGAAAAACTGTTTTTT.

The rearrangement links TRBV5-1 to TRBJ2-1; D is undetermined. The CDR3 is made up of 14 amino acids. The V and J ends lost 0 bases and 8 bases respectively, with 12 bases between them. Germline CDR1 and CDR2: SGHRS and YFSETQ. The CDR3 DNA reads TGCGCCAGCAGCTTGGCCTGGCCCTGGGATGAGCAGTTCTTC. This codes for CASSLAWPWDEQFF.

The rearrangement uses TRBV27 and TRBJ1-1, with TRBD1 matching over 8 bases. There are 15 residues in the CDR3. CDR1 and CDR2 from the germline V gene are MNHEY and SMNVEV (reference sequence). After removal of 6 bases from V and 0 bases from J, the junction contained 6 bases not matched to a gene. The CDR3 is CASRGWTGLNTEAFF. The CDR3 DNA follows: TGTGCCAGCAGGGGGTGGACAGGGTTGAACACTGAAGCTTTCTTT.

The chain has TRBV3-1 (or the pseudogene TRBV3-2) and TRBJ1-5; D remains ambiguous. The CDR3 has 16 residues. The germline CDR1 and CDR2 sequences are LGHDT and YNNKEL (reference sequence). V lost 4 bases to trimming and J lost 0 bases, with 13 bases between them. CDR3 sequence reads: CASSPFGPSSNQPQHF. The CDR3 DNA reads as TGTGCCAGCAGCCCATTCGGACCGAGTAGCAATCAGCCCCAGCATTTT.